The sequence of this T cell receptor (beta chain) was determined in a study of cytomegalovirus exposure and HLA in healthy donors (dated by TCRdb to 2015 to 2018). For context, the study as a whole: In an earlier analysis of several hundred of the donors, about 260 Gb of sequence data and 90 million to 130 million unique TCR beta sequences from about 190 million T cells were reported. Along with the approximately 700-subject first cohort, a separate validation cohort of over a hundred different subjects was used. Across approximately 420 genotyped donors of the cohort, an average of about 220,000 unique TCR beta nucleotide sequences per donor were sequenced, and approximately 19% of those sequences were non-productive. Because of strong linkage in the cohort, 4 to 6 DR-DQ haplotypes were treated as single units for association and clustering. A later genetic analysis took genome-wide SNP genotypes for about 55% of the 666 donors and used that subset as a discovery cohort. The study aimed to test whether signatures of past pathogen exposure could be identified by cataloging public T cell receptors. HLA typing covered class I and class II loci at four-digit resolution. Rather than drawing on any new phenotypic data, the later analysis identified candidate immune exposures from TCR beta sequences and the way those sequences occurred across donors. Every repertoire in the discovery cohort had been generated on one and the same sequencing platform. The study combined high-throughput TCR immunosequencing, statistical association of individual TCRs with disease status, and machine learning to predict cytomegalovirus infection status. An earlier analysis of 500 to 650 of the donors applied high-throughput TCR beta sequencing to assess whether each TCR beta V gene segment acted as functional or pseudogenic. Among the roughly 400 genotyped donors, around 81% belonged to the genetic ancestry cluster associated with self-reported Caucasian donors. An early release covering roughly 640 HLA-typed donors comprised approximately 300 gigabases of sequencing data and around 80 million unique TCR sequences. Donor age, sex, ethnicity and CMV serostatus were compiled together with the repertoire data. Using immunosequencing, the study profiled T cell repertoires from 640 or so subjects and related those repertoires to cytomegalovirus serostatus. The number of donors typed differed by locus, with roughly 629-640 for A, B, C, DRB1 and DQB1, roughly 520 for DQA1, under 610 for DPA1, and some 440 for DPB1. To study patterns of TCR occurrence, a later analysis re-analyzed previously published TCR beta repertoires from 650 to 750 donors and added high-resolution HLA genotyping.

The CDR3 sequence holds 15 residues, the cysteine and phenylalanine included. Only CDR3 DNA remains: 45 bases, in frame from the first base. Library preparation used the immunoSEQ multiplex PCR assay. A mixture of 60 forward primers for TCR Vbeta segments and 13 reverse primers for TCR Jbeta segments was used in the multiplex PCR. A multiplex PCR assay on genomic DNA amplified the CDR3 region of rearranged TCR beta genes. The Illumina HiSeq System was used to sequence the amplified TCR beta libraries as 87-base-pair reads. The paper's processing steps were these. Across the 666 repertoires, a later analysis counted tens of millions of unique TCR beta chains, 8.5 million to 12 million of which were shared by at least two donors. To remove PCR and sequencing errors, raw reads were error-corrected and collapsed into unique sequences using a nearest-neighbor algorithm that merged closely related sequences. Alignment of CDR3 sequences to IMGT reference sequences was used to assign V, D and J gene segments. For a sequence to be retained, at least a six-nucleotide match to both a V gene segment and a J gene segment was required. A rearrangement counted as productive if the CDR3 had no stop codons and remained in frame with V and J, and every other rearrangement counted as non-productive. CDR3 was defined by IMGT convention, running from the second conserved V-encoded cysteine to the conserved J-encoded phenylalanine. In an earlier analysis of more than 550 of the donors, sequences lacking an unambiguous match to a single V gene segment were excluded. An earlier analysis of almost 600 of the donors classified V segments as functional when productive rearrangements were above 56.7% and as segregating when the standard deviation between donors was above 5%. A statistical classification framework was developed to diagnose cytomegalovirus status using the catalog of TCR beta chain sequences. In a later analysis, V and J genes were assigned by comparing TCR nucleotide sequences against IMGT/GENE-DB human TR gene sequences. In a later analysis, CDR3 sequences and most-parsimonious VDJ recombination scenarios were assigned using the TCRdist pipeline. In a later analysis, each TCR beta chain was defined by its CDR3 amino acid sequence together with its V-gene family, and reads lacking a unique V-gene family were excluded. To address suspected cross-contamination and a sequencing artifact, a later analysis removed over 500 highly shared, low-generation-probability nucleotide sequences. A later analysis calculated a clonal expansion index for each public chain from normalized within-repertoire ranks of inferred template counts. In a later analysis, generation probabilities were computed with a VDJ recombination model fitted to out-of-frame rearrangements, and the resulting probabilities were checked against IGoR. In a later analysis, hypergeometric tests were used to score TCR-TCR, TCR-HLA and TCR-CMV co-occurrence, with a repertoire-size bias correction applied to TCR pairs. In a later analysis, false discovery rates were estimated by permuting HLA or CMV assignments 20 times. A later analysis grouped co-occurring TCRs with DBSCAN, adding TCRdist sequence similarity when clustering within HLA-allele-positive subsets. Repertoires with fewer than 30,000 or more than 120,000 public chains were left out of co-occurrence clustering, as were about 5 repertoires with anomalous nucleotide sharing. TCRdb mirrors the immuneACCESS table, restricted to in-frame sequences. Some clones are absent from its copies; in checked studies, under half trace to an unresolved V gene, and the reason for the others is unknown. Clone size and the V and J calls come from that table; the DNA yielded D and trimming. The table for this sample lists about 160,000 clones; 65% to 80% of them were counted only once. The ten largest make up about 3% of the sample.

On this clone: Its specific antigen is unknown. One base away there is no much larger clone; base qualities are not given.

The cohort was made up of several hundred healthy bone marrow donors. All cohort members were sampled while nominally healthy, although unrecorded immune exposures were likely present. The donor was CMV seropositive and belonged to the group of about 290 seropositive cohort members. Each donor provided a peripheral blood sample, and peripheral blood mononuclear cells were used for TCR beta sequencing. The Qiagen DNeasy Blood Extraction Kit was used to extract genomic DNA from the blood cell samples. What the research found in general, with its limitations: Because HLA typing was unavailable for some donors at each locus, only the typed subset was used in association tests. Because the 87-base-pair reads could not distinguish some IMGT-functional V segments, including TRBV6-2 and TRBV6-3, those segments were excluded. In a later genetic analysis, a missense DCLRE1C variant was associated with V-gene and J-gene trimming of TCR beta chains, and the association was replicated in an independent cohort. The classifier was reported to diagnose cytomegalovirus status with high specificity and sensitivity in both the original and validation cohorts. A cluster of highly shared sequence variants was judged likely to be a technical artifact of the sequencing pipeline. CMV serostatus was the only immune exposure information available for the cohort. In a later analysis, most CMV-associated TCR beta chains were found to appear HLA-restricted, with HLA associations seemingly driven largely by CMV exposure. Most TCR sequences were seen in very few donors, while some public TCRs were found in many individuals. According to a later analysis, parvovirus B19, influenza, CMV and Epstein-Barr virus appeared linked to several top co-occurrence clusters. Three of the identified cytomegalovirus-associated TCR beta chains were confirmed in vitro to be specific for cytomegalovirus antigens. The presence/absence analyses assumed that sequencing depth was roughly uniform across donors, and that assumption may not be true. The cohort was sequenced for TCR beta chains only, and without alpha or paired-chain data the features that could be detected were limited. A later analysis found that HLA-associated TCR beta chains were more clonally expanded and had lower generation probabilities than equally common non-associated chains. A later analysis associated about 18,000 TCR beta sequences with specific HLA alleles at a false discovery rate of 0.05. The study gave a list of 150 to 200 TCR beta chains associated with cytomegalovirus. Because counts were too low, about 18 rarely observed V segments, including chromosome 9 orphons, were excluded from the earlier analysis of 587 of the donors. When HLA alleles, especially DR and DQ, strongly co-occurred, TCR associations were difficult to assign to individual alleles. It was suggested by the authors that the approach could potentially be generalized to other disease states and immunological phenotypes. Compared with the approximately 710-donor mean, donors in an Asian-associated ancestry cluster had fewer N-insertions in productive TCRs, according to a later genetic analysis. In an earlier analysis of approximately 590 of the donors, most TCR beta V segments were observed in productive rearrangements about 87% or about 30% of the time, broadly matching IMGT annotations. In a later analysis, the rate of TCR association differed among HLA loci, with DRB1 alleles having the most associated TCRs and HLA-C alleles having the fewest. Correlated functional status among segregating V segments might reflect linkage disequilibrium, but an unknown experimental factor could not be ruled out. A further reported finding was that TCR beta sequences accurately predicted the HLA-A and HLA-B alleles for most subjects in the first cohort.

What was sequenced was PBMCs. The TCR was taken from a woman in her fifties or sixties in good health and CMV-seropositive. The chain links TRBV21-1 with TRBJ2-7; the table's D call, TRBD1, was not checked against the DNA. TRBV21-1 is deemed a pseudogene. The CDR3 amino acid sequence is: CASSPGGAGVYEQYF. The DNA sequence follows: TGTGCCAGCAGCCCAGGGGGCGCAGGAGTCTACGAGCAGTACTTC.